This TCR beta chain was sequenced in a study of CXCR3-negative and CXCR3-positive naive CD8 T cells. Overall study results and limits: Similar TRBV-TRBJ gene usage was seen in naive CXCR3-negative and CXCR3-positive cells, but not in memory cells. Relative to CXCR3-negative naive cells, CXCR3-positive naive cells had more hydrophobic TRB CDR3s.

To note about this clonotype: No antigen is known for it.

The CDR3 length is 13 residues. Germline CDR1 is SSHAT and CDR2 is FNYEAQ (reference sequence). UMI-labeled 5' RACE yielded the TRB cDNA libraries. TCRdb re-called the 5' RACE reads; one entry per CDR3 protein, DNA not given. The table for this sample gives about 130,000 distinct CDR3 sequences. Specimen: naive CXCR3+ CD8+ T cells from blood. Subset here: CD45RO-CCR7+CD27+CD95- naive CD8+ T cells expressing CXCR3 (TNR3+). V usage is TRBV7-7 and J usage is TRBJ2-7; without DNA, the TCRdb call of TRBD1 cannot be checked. This TCR came from a human donor in good health. Some clones in this sample may be carry-over from other donors' samples. This chain's CDR3 is CASSRQVDYEQYF.